Detailed here is one TCR beta chain. Its antigen is still unknown. With 3 bases removed from V and 3 bases from J, the gap between germline ends came to 13 bases. This CDR3 has 15 residues. Germline CDR1 LNHDA, CDR2 SQIVND (reference sequence). Assay used: immunoSEQ multiplex PCR; TCRdb lists only in-frame clones, some missing. The sample yields roughly 70,000 clones, around 84% seen once. The time point denotes: week 11, during vaccination. One vaccine dose held 300 ug of mutant IDH1 20-mer peptide and came with topical imiquimod. This record comes from a study of a mutant IDH1 vaccine in newly diagnosed glioma.

The clonotype was recovered from a woman between 50 and 59 years old with glioma. This chain connects TRBV19 to TRBJ2-3; D may be TRBD2 (5 bases). The sequencing here drew on PBMCs, taken from a glioma patient whose treatment included an IDH1 peptide vaccine. The CDR3 is CASSIGDTRTDTQYF. The CDR3 DNA reads TGTGCCAGTAGTATCGGAGACACTAGAACAGATACGCAGTATTTT.